This TCR beta chain was observed in a study of CXCR3-negative and CXCR3-positive naive CD8 T cells. The authors prepared UMI-labeled TRB cDNA libraries by 5' RACE. TCRdb re-analyzed the 5' RACE reads; it lists each CDR3 protein once, without DNA. The table for this sample gives tens of thousands of distinct CDR3 sequences. Whole-study findings and limits: Naive subsets had comparable surface CD5, so TRB CDR3 properties gauged TCR strength. Unlike memory cells, which differed, naive CXCR3-negative and CXCR3-positive cells had similar TRBV-TRBJ usage.

With respect to this clonotype: The antigen is unknown.

Germline CDR1 reads MNHEY; CDR2 reads SVGEGT. The CDR3 has 14 amino acids. The specimen sequenced was memory CD8+ T cells from blood. This sequence was found in a human donor in good health. Some clones in this sample may be carry-over from other donors' samples. The J gene is TRBJ2-7, the V gene TRBV6-2 or TRBV6-3; TCRdb reports TRBD2, a call that lacks DNA to check it against. CDR3 region: CASIVGLYSYEQYF.